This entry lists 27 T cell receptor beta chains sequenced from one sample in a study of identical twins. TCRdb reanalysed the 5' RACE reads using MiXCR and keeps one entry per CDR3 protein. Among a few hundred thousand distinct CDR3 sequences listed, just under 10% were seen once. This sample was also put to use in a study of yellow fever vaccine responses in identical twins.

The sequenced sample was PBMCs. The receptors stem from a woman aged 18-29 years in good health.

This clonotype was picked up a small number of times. In DNA form, the CDR3 reads TGTGCCACCAGTGATTTGCGGGACGGCACCTACGAGCAGTACTTC. Its protein is CATSDLRDGTYEQYF. V usage is TRBV24-1 and J usage is TRBJ2-7, with D perhaps TRBD1 or TRBD2 (5 bases each). The germline gives CDR1 KGHDR, CDR2 SFDVKD. The CDR3 is 15 residues long. V dropped 0 bases and J dropped 2 bases, with 10 bases sitting between them.

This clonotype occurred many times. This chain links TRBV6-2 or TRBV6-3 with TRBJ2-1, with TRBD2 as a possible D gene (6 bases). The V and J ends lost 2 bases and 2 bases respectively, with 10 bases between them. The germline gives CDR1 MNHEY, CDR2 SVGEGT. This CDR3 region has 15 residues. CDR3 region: CASSYAEGTYNEQFF. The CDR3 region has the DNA TGTGCCAGCAGTTACGCGGAGGGGACCTACAATGAGCAGTTCTTC.

CDR3 sequence reads: CASRRTSGATDTQYF. In DNA form, the CDR3 reads TGCGCCAGCAGACGGACTAGCGGAGCCACAGATACGCAGTATTTT. The rearrangement uses TRBV5-1 and TRBJ2-3, with TRBD2 matching 10 bases. Germline trimming cut 5 bases from V and 2 bases from J; bases unmatched to any gene: 5. Germline V gene data show CDR1 as SGHRS and CDR2 as YFSETQ. This CDR3 comprises 15 residues. The entire variable domain, with the rest obtained from reference TRBV5-1 and TRBJ2-3, is as follows: KAGVTQTPRYLIKTRGQQVTLSCSPISGHRSVSWYQQTPGQGLQFLFEYFSETQRNKGNFPGRFSGRQFSNSRSEMNVSTLELGDSALYLCASRRTSGATDTQYFGPGTRLTVL.

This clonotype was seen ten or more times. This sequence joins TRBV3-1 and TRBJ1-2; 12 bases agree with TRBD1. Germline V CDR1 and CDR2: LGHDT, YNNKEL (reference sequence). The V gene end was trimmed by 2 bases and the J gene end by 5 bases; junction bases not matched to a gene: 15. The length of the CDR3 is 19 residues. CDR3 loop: CASSQTHPGQGARKYGYTF. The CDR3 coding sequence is TGTGCCAGCAGCCAAACCCACCCGGGACAGGGGGCGAGGAAGTATGGCTACACCTTC.

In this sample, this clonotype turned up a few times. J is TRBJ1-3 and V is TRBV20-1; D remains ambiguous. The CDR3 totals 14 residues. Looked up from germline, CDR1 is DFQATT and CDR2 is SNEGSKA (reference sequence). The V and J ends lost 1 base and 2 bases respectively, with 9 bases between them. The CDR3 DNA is TGCAGTGCTAGAGGATCCCAGACTGGAAACACCATATATTTT. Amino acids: CSARGSQTGNTIYF.

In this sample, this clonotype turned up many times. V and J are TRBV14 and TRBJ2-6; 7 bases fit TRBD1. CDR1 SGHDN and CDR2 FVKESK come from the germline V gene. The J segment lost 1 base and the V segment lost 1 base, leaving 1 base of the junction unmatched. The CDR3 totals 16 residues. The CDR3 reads CASSQGQGSGANVLTF. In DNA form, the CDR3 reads TGTGCCAGCAGCCAAGGACAGGGATCTGGGGCCAACGTCCTGACTTTC.

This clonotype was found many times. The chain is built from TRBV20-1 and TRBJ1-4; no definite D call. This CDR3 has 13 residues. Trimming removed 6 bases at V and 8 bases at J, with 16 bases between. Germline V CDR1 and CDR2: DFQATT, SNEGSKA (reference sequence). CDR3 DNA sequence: TGCAGTGCCATTGGGTCCAGCATGGAAAAACTGTTTTTT. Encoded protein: CSAIGSSMEKLFF.

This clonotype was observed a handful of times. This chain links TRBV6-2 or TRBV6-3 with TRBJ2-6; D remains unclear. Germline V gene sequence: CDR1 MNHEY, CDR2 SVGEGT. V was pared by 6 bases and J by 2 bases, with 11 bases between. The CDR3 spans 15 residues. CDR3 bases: TGTGCCAGCAGCGCTAGTATTCCTGGGGCCAACGTCCTGACTTTC. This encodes CASSASIPGANVLTF.

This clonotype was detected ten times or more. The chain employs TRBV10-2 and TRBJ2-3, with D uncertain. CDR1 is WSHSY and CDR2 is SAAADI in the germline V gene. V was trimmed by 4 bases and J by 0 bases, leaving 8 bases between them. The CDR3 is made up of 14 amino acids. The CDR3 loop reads CASSAASSTDTQYF. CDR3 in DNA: TGCGCCAGCAGTGCCGCGTCTAGCACAGATACGCAGTATTTT.

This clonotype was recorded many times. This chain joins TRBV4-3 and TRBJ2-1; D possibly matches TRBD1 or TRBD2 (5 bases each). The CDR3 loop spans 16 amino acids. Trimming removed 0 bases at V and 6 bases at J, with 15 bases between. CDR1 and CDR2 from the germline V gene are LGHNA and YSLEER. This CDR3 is CASSQDGGYGANEQFF. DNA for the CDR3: TGCGCCAGCAGCCAAGATGGGGGTTACGGGGCCAATGAGCAGTTCTTC.

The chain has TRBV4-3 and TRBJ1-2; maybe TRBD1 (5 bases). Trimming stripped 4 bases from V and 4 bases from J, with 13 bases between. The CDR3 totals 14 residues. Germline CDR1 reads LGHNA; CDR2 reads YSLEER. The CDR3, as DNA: TGCGCCAGCAGCCCCTTTTTGACAGCCTATGGCTACACCTTC. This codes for CASSPFLTAYGYTF.

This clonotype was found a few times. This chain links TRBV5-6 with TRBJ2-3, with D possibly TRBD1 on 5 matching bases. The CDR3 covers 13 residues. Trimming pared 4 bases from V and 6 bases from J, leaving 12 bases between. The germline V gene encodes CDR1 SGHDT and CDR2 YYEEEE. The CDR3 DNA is TGTGCCAGCAGCCCCAGGGTGGCGGATACGCAGTATTTT. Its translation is CASSPRVADTQYF.

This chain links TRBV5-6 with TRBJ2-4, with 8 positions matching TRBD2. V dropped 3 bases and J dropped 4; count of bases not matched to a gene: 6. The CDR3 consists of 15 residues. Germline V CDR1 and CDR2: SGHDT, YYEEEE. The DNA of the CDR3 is TGTGCCAGCAGCTCCGGGGGGGCCGGGAAAAACATTCAGTACTTC. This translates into CASSSGGAGKNIQYF.

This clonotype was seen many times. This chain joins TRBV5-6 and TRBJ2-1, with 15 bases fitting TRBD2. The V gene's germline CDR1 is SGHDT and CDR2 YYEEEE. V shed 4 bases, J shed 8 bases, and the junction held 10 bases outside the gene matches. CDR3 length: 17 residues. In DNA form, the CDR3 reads TGTGCCAGCAGCCGGACTAGCGGGAGGGCCAAATTCGATGAGCAGTTCTTC. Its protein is CASSRTSGRAKFDEQFF.

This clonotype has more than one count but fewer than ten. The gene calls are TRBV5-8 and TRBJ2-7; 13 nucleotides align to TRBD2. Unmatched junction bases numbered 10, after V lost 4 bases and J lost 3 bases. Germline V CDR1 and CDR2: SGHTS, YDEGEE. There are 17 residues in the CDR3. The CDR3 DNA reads TGTGCCAGCAGCCTCCAATCGGGACTAGCGGGGAGCTACGAGCAGTACTTC. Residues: CASSLQSGLAGSYEQYF.

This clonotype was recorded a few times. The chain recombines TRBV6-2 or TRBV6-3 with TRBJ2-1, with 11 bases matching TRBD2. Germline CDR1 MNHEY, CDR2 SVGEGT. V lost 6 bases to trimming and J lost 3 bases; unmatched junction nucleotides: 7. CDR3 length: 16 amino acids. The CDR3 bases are TGTGCCAGCAGGAACGTACTAGCGGGAGTCTACAATGAGCAGTTCTTC. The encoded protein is CASRNVLAGVYNEQFF.

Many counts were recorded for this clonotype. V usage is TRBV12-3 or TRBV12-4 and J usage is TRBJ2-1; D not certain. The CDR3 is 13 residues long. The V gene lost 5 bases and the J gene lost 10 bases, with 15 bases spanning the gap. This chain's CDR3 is CASSPFLGNEQFF. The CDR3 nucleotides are TGTGCCAGCAGTCCTTTCCTAGGAAACGAGCAGTTCTTC.

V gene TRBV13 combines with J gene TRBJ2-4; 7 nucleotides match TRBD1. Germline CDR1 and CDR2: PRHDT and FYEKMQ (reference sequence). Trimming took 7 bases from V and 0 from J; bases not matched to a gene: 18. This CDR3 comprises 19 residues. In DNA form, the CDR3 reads TGTGCCAGCACGCGTACGCCTAAACAGGGGAAGCTAGCCAAAAACATTCAGTACTTC. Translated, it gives CASTRTPKQGKLAKNIQYF.

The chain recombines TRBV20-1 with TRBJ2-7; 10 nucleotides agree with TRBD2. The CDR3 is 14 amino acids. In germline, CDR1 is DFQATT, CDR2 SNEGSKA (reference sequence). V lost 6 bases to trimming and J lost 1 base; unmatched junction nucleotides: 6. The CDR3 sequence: CSALIAGGSYEQYF. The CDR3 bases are TGCAGTGCCCTGATAGCGGGAGGATCCTACGAGCAGTACTTC.

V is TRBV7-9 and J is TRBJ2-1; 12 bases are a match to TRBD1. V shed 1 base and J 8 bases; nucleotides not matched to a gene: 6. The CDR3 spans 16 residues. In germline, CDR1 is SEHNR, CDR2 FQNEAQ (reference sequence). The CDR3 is CASSLEGGQGAYEQFF. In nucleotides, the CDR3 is TGTGCCAGCAGCTTAGAAGGGGGACAGGGGGCCTATGAGCAGTTCTTC.

The CDR3 region is CASSSHSGGNTGELFF. CDR3 DNA: TGTGCCAGCAGTTCTCATAGCGGGGGGAACACCGGGGAGCTGTTTTTT. The rearrangement uses TRBV12-3 or TRBV12-4 and TRBJ2-2, with 9 bases lining up with TRBD2. The CDR3 extends over 16 amino acids. J was trimmed by 1 base and V by 4 bases; bases with no gene match: 4.

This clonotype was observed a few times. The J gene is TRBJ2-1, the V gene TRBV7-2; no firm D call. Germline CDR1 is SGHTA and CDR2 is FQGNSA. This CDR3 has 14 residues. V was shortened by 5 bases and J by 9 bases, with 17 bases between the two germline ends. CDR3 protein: CASSPESRTGEQFF. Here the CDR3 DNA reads TGTGCCAGCAGCCCGGAGAGTCGGACCGGTGAGCAGTTCTTC.

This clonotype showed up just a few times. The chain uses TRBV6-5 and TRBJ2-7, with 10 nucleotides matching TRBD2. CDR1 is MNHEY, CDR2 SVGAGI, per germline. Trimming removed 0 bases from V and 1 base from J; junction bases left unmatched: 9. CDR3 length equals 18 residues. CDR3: CASSYSPDLAGESYEQYF. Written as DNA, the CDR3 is TGTGCCAGCAGTTACTCGCCAGACCTAGCGGGGGAGTCCTACGAGCAGTACTTC.

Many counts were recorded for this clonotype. In DNA, the CDR3 is TGTGCCAGCAGGGGACAGGGTTGTGGCTACACCTTC. This encodes CASRGQGCGYTF. The chain joins TRBV3-1 to TRBJ1-2; 9 bases map to TRBD1. The V gene end was trimmed by 6 bases and the J gene end by 7 bases; junction bases not matched to a gene: 3. This CDR3 region has 12 residues. The germline V gene encodes CDR1 LGHDT and CDR2 YNNKEL (reference sequence).

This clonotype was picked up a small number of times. CDR3: CASSFGPGPYGYTF. The CDR3 nucleotides are TGCGCCAGCAGCTTCGGTCCAGGCCCTTATGGCTACACCTTC. The genes are TRBV5-1 and TRBJ1-2; D is uncertain. The ends were cut back, 2 bases at V and 5 bases at J, with 13 bases in the middle. The CDR3 totals 14 residues. Germline assignment: CDR1 SGHRS and CDR2 YFSETQ.

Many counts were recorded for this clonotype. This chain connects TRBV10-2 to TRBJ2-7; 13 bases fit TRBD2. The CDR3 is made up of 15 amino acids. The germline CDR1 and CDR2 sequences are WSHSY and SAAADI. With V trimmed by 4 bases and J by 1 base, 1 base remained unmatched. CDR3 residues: CASSGGLAGSYEQYF. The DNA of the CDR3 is TGCGCCAGCAGTGGGGGACTAGCGGGATCCTACGAGCAGTACTTC.

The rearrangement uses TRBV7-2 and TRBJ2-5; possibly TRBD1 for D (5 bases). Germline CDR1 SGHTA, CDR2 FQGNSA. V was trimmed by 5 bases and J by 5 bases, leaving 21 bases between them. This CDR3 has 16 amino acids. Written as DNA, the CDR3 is TGTGCCAGCAGCCCATCCTTAGTCCCAGGGCGGGAGACCCAGTACTTC. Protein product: CASSPSLVPGRETQYF.